This T cell receptor beta chain appears in the sequencing data of a study of CD8 T cells in ankylosing spondylitis. Study findings and constraints: Clones tied to disease were said to be significantly enriched in matched ankylosing spondylitis synovial fluid. A TCR beta motif of eight highly homologous variants appeared characteristic of ankylosing spondylitis blood.

About this clonotype: Its antigen is still unknown.

As the method for making TCR beta libraries, quantitative 5'-RACE with molecular barcodes was used. MiXCR, applied by TCRdb to the 5' RACE reads, yields one record per CDR3 protein. The table records approximately 300,000 distinct CDR3 sequences, 20% of them present only once. The CDR3 extends over 11 amino acids. Per the germline V gene, CDR1 is SQVTM and CDR2 is ANQGSEA. V lost 2 bases to trimming and J lost 7 bases, with 6 bases between them. The TCR was taken from a male donor with ankylosing spondylitis or in good health (not recorded which). The chain links TRBV29-1 to TRBJ1-3; TRBD1 is a possible D gene (6 bases). Sequencing was done on a sample of blood, either unsorted or a sorted T cell fraction (not recorded which). DNA for the CDR3: TGCAGCGTTGAACAGGGGAACACCATATATTTT. Protein: CSVEQGNTIYF.